The 20 T cell receptor beta chains reported below all come from one sample, sequenced in a study of human versus mouse CDR3 diversity and MHC coevolution. The table came from immunoSEQ multiplex PCR; TCRdb's copy has only in-frame clones and leaves some out. The sample includes roughly 86,000 clones, 85% to 95% of them seen just once. Sequencing was performed on naive CD4+ T cells from blood. Subset of the sample: CD45RO-negative CD62L-positive naive CD4 T cells. The source is a person between 25 and 70 years old in good health.

The V gene is TRBV18, the J gene TRBJ2-5; 13 nucleotides agree with TRBD2. The junction had 3 bases not matched to a gene; V was cut back by 3 bases and J by 5 bases. This CDR3 region has 15 residues. Germline V CDR1 and CDR2: KGHSH, LQKENI. CDR3 in amino acids: CASSPRTSGSETQYF. CDR3 in DNA: TGTGCCAGCTCACCGAGGACTAGCGGGAGTGAGACCCAGTACTTC.

The chain links TRBV9 to TRBJ1-6, with D perhaps matching TRBD1 (6 bases). The V end lost 0 bases, the J end lost 7 bases, and 14 bases lay between the germline ends. Germline V gives CDR1 SGDLS, CDR2 YYNGEE. This CDR3 has 16 residues. The CDR3 loop reads CASSVEQGRVNSPLHF. Here the CDR3 DNA reads TGTGCCAGCAGCGTAGAGCAGGGGAGAGTAAATTCACCCCTCCACTTT.

The chain has TRBV5-1 and TRBJ2-3, with 10 nucleotides matching TRBD2. The CDR3 loop spans 15 amino acids. Germline V lookup: CDR1 SGHRS, CDR2 YFSETQ. The V segment lost 6 bases and the J segment 5 bases; nucleotides outside the gene matches: 9. The CDR3 DNA reads as TGCGCCAGCATGCCGAGCGGGAGGGCCTTAGATACGCAGTATTTT. Protein product: CASMPSGRALDTQYF.

The V and J genes are TRBV11-3 and TRBJ2-7; TRBD1 agrees at 7 bases. V was pared by 5 bases and J by 7 bases, with 2 bases of the junction left unmatched. This CDR3 contains 11 residues. CDR1 and CDR2 from the germline V gene are SGHNT and YENEEA. CDR3 nucleotides: TGTGCCAGCAGCAAGGACAGGGAGCAGTACTTC. Its translation is CASSKDREQYF.

V usage is TRBV28 and J usage is TRBJ2-1; 8 nucleotides line up with TRBD2. V lost 4 bases to trimming and J lost 7 bases; unmatched junction nucleotides: 9. The CDR3 length is 15 residues. Germline-derived CDR1 and CDR2 are MDHEN and SYDVKM. CDR3 coding DNA: TGTGCCAGCAGTTCCTTGGCCGGGACTAGGAATGAGCAGTTCTTC. Its translation is CASSSLAGTRNEQFF.

This rearrangement joins TRBV6-5 to TRBJ2-1; 8 bases fit TRBD2. The germline V gene encodes CDR1 MNHEY and CDR2 SVGAGI. The CDR3 totals 16 residues. The V and J ends lost 0 bases and 6 bases, in that order; junction bases with no gene match: 7. CDR3 DNA sequence: TGTGCCAGCAGTTACTCAAATCGGGGGGGCCTCAATGAGCAGTTCTTC. It translates to CASSYSNRGGLNEQFF.

Concerning this clone: One end of the junction fails to match germline, which may point to a read error. V is TRBV2 and J is TRBJ2-5, with a possible D match to TRBD2 (6 bases). This CDR3 is built from 14 residues. From germline, CDR1 is SNHLY and CDR2 FYNNEI. The CDR3 protein is CASIPTSQSPEGHF. The CDR3 DNA reads as TGTGCCAGCATACCTACTAGCCAGTCCCCCGAGGGGCACTTC. Together with reference TRBV2 and TRBJ2-5, the CDR3 gives the full variable domain: EPEVTQTPSHQVTQMGQEVILRCVPISNHLYFYWYRQILGQKVEFLVSFYNNEISEKSEIFDDQFSVERPDGSNFTLKIRSTKLEDSAMYFCASIPTSQSPEGHFGPGTRLLVL.

CDR3 amino acids: CACAAGARNEQYF. CDR3 sequence (DNA): TGTGCCTGTGCGGCGGGGGCGCGAAACGAGCAGTACTTC. This sequence joins TRBV30 and TRBJ2-5; D possibly corresponds to TRBD2 (7 bases). The J call may be mistaken, given a closer DNA end match to TRBJ2-7. Germline V lookup: CDR1 GTSNPN, CDR2 SVGIG (reference sequence). The CDR3 has 13 amino acids.

This chain connects TRBV4-3 to TRBJ2-1; possibly TRBD2 for D (5 bases). Trimming pared 5 bases from V and 0 bases from J, leaving 11 bases between. The CDR3 length is 15 residues. Germline-derived CDR1 and CDR2 are LGHNA and YSLEER. The CDR3, as DNA: TGCGCCAGCAGCAGCCGGGGATACTCCTACAATGAGCAGTTCTTC. This codes for CASSSRGYSYNEQFF.

This clone showed up just once. The rearrangement uses TRBV9 and TRBJ2-7, with D possibly being TRBD2 (6 bases). This CDR3 is built from 15 residues. Trimming stripped 0 bases from V and 3 bases from J, with 13 bases between. Germline CDR1 reads SGDLS; CDR2 reads YYNGEE. The CDR3 bases are TGTGCCAGCAGCGTAGCTGCCGGCGGGAACTACGAGCAGTACTTC. Its protein product is CASSVAAGGNYEQYF.

The chain is built from TRBV29-1 and TRBJ2-7, with a tentative D call TRBD1 (6 bases). Trimming shortened V by 7 bases and J by 5 bases, and 18 bases separated the two germline ends. The CDR3 has 13 residues. CDR1 and CDR2 from the germline V gene are SQVTM and ANQGSEA. CDR3 DNA: TGCAGCGCCTCACAGGGCAAGGGCGACGAGCAGTACTTC. Translation gives CSASQGKGDEQYF.

CDR3 nucleotide sequence: TGTGCCAGCACTACGGATTTCGGGGGCTACACCTTC. Its protein is CASTTDFGGYTF. This rearrangement joins TRBV6-1 to TRBJ1-2; no clear D gene. Trimming removed 7 bases at V and 8 bases at J, with 14 bases between. The CDR3 is made up of 12 amino acids. The germline V gene has CDR1 MNHNS and CDR2 SASEGT.

V and J are TRBV4-2 and TRBJ1-5; tentative D call: TRBD1 (5 bases). Trimming shortened V by 1 base and J by 7 bases, and 17 bases separated the two germline ends. The length of the CDR3 is 16 residues. In germline, CDR1 is LGHNA, CDR2 YNFKEQ. In nucleotides, the CDR3 is TGTGCCAGCAGCCAAGTTGCGGGGCCGTCACAGCAGCCCCAGCATTTT. It yields the protein CASSQVAGPSQQPQHF.

The chain has TRBV10-3 and TRBJ1-1; D possibly corresponds to TRBD1 (5 bases). Germline loops: CDR1 ENHRY, CDR2 SYGVKD. Trimming removed 5 bases at V and 1 base at J, with 11 bases between. The CDR3 contains 14 residues. The CDR3 DNA sequence: TGTGCCATCAGTAGCCAGGGCACGAACACTGAAGCTTTCTTT. This encodes CAISSQGTNTEAFF.

The V and J genes are TRBV10-3 and TRBJ1-1; D may be TRBD1 (6 bases). The V gene's germline CDR1 is ENHRY and CDR2 SYGVKD. V was pared by 6 bases and J by 3 bases, with 14 bases between. This CDR3 contains 14 residues. The CDR3 DNA sequence: TGTGCCATCAGGGGGGACACTTCATACACTGAAGCTTTCTTT. This sequence encodes CAIRGDTSYTEAFF.

J is TRBJ1-2 and V is TRBV14; no clear D. This CDR3 has 13 amino acids. Trimming left V 0 bases short and J 5 bases short, with 7 bases between. The germline gives CDR1 SGHDN, CDR2 FVKESK. CDR3 sequence: CASSQDPSYGYTF. CDR3 coding DNA: TGTGCCAGCAGCCAAGATCCCAGTTATGGCTACACCTTC.

The chain has TRBV5-1 and TRBJ2-5, with a tentative D call TRBD2 (6 bases). The CDR3 length is 12 residues. Trimming took off 7 bases at V and 3 bases at J, with 10 bases between the two ends. Germline-derived CDR1 and CDR2 are SGHRS and YFSETQ. CDR3 loop: CASGRSEETQYF. The CDR3 DNA reads TGCGCCAGCGGGAGGTCCGAAGAGACCCAGTACTTC.

The rearrangement uses TRBV9 and TRBJ2-3; a possible D gene is TRBD2 (6 bases). Germline V gene data show CDR1 as SGDLS and CDR2 as YYNGEE. The CDR3 length is 14 residues. V was clipped by 8 bases and J by 1 base, with 14 bases between them. The CDR3 DNA follows: TGTGCCAGTACTATCGGGGGAGGCACAGATACGCAGTATTTT. Amino acid sequence: CASTIGGGTDTQYF. Together with reference TRBV9 and TRBJ2-3, the CDR3 gives the full variable domain: DSGVTQTPKHLITATGQRVTLRCSPRSGDLSVYWYQQSLDQGLQFLIQYYNGEERAKGNILERFSAQQFPDLHSELNLSSLELGDSALYFCASTIGGGTDTQYFGPGTRLTVL.

The genes are TRBV28 and TRBJ1-2; D gene unclear. CDR1 and CDR2 from the germline V gene are MDHEN and SYDVKM. The CDR3 totals 13 residues. V dropped 7 bases and J dropped 8 bases, with 17 bases sitting between them. DNA for the CDR3: TGTGCCAGCACCCTCAGCCGGGGTTGGGGCTACACCTTC. Protein: CASTLSRGWGYTF.

The chain recombines TRBV15 with TRBJ1-1, with 8 positions matching TRBD1. J lost 0 bases, V lost 1 base, and 4 bases had no gene match. Germline V gene data show CDR1 as LNHNV and CDR2 as YYDKDF (reference sequence). The CDR3 is 16 residues long. The CDR3 sequence is CATSRGRGRVNTEAFF. For the CDR3, the DNA is TGTGCCACCAGCAGAGGCAGGGGGCGAGTGAACACTGAAGCTTTCTTT.